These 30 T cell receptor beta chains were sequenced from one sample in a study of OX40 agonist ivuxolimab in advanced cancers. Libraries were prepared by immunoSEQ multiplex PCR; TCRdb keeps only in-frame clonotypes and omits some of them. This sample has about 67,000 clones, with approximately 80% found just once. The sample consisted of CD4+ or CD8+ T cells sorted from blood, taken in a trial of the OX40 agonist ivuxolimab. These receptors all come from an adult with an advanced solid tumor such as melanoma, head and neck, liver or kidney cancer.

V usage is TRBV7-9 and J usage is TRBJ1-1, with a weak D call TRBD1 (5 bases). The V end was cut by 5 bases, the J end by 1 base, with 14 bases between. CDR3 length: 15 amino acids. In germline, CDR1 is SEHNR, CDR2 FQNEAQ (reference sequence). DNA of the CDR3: TGTGCCAGCAGCCCAACTGGGACGCCGAACACTGAAGCTTTCTTT. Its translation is CASSPTGTPNTEAFF.

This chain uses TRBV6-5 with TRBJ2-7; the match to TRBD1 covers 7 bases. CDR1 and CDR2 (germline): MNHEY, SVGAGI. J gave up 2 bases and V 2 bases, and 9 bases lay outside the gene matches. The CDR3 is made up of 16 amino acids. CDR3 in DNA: TGTGCCAGCAGTTACGGTTTGGTAGGGACAGCCTACGAGCAGTACTTC. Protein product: CASSYGLVGTAYEQYF.

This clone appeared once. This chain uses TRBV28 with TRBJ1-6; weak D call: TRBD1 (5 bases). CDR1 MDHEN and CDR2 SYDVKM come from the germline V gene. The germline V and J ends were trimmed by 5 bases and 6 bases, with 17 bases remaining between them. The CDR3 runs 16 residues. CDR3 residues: CASSTPQGSPNSPLHF. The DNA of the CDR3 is TGTGCCAGCAGTACCCCTCAGGGCTCCCCTAATTCACCCCTCCACTTT.

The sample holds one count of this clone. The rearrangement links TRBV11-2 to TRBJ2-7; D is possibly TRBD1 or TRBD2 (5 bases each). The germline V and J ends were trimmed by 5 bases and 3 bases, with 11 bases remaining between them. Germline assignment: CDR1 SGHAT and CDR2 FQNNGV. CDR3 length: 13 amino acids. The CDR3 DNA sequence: TGTGCCAGCAGCCGGGACCGTCTCTACGAGCAGTACTTC. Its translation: CASSRDRLYEQYF.

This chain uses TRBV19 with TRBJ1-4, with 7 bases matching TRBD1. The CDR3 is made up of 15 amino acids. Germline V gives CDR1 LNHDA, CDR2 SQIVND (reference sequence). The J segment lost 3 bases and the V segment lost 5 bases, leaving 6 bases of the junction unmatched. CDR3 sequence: CASSLQGVSNEKLFF. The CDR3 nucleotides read TGTGCCAGTAGTCTCCAGGGGGTATCTAATGAAAAACTGTTTTTT.

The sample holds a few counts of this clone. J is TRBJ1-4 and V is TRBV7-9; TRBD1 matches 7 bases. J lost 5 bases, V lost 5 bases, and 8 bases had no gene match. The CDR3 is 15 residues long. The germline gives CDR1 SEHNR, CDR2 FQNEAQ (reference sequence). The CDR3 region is CASSLLEGANEKLFF. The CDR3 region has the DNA TGTGCCAGCAGCCTCCTCGAGGGGGCGAATGAAAAACTGTTTTTT.

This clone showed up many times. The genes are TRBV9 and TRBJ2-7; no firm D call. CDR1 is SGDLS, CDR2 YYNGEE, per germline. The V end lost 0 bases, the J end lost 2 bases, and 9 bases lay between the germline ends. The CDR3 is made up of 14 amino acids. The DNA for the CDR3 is TGTGCCAGCAGCGTAGACCCGGGCCCCTACGAGCAGTACTTC. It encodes CASSVDPGPYEQYF.

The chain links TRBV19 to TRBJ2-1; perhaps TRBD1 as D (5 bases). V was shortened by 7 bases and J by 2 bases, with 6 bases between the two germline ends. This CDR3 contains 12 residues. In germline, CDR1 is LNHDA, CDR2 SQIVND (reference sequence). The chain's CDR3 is CASKGAYNEQFF. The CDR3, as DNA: TGTGCCAGTAAAGGGGCCTACAATGAGCAGTTCTTC.

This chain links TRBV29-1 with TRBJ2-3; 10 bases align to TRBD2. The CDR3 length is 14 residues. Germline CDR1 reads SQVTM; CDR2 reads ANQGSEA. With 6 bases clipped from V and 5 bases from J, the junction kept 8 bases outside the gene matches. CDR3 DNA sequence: TGCAGCGTGGAGACTAGCGGGCCGGTAGATACGCAGTATTTT. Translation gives CSVETSGPVDTQYF.

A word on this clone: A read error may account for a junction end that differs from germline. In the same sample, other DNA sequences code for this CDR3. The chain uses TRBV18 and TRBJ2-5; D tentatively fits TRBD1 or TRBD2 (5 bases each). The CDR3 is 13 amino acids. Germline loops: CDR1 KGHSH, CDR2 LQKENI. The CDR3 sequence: CASSGTLQETQYF. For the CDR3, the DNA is TGTGCCAGCTCGGGGACCCTCCAAGAGACTCAGTACTTC.

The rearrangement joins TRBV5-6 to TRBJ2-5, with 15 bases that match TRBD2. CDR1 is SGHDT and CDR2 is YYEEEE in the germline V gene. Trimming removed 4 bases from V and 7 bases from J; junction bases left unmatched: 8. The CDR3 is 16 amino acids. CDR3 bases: TGTGCCAGCAGCCTAGGGACTAGCGGGGGGACGCGGACCCAGTACTTC. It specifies CASSLGTSGGTRTQYF.

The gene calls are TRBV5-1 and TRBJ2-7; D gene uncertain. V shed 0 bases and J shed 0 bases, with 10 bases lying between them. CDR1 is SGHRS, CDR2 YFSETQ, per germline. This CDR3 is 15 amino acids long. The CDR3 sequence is CASSLEGISSYEQYF. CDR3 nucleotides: TGCGCCAGCAGCTTGGAAGGGATTAGCTCCTACGAGCAGTACTTC. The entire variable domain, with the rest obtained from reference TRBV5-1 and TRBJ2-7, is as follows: KAGVTQTPRYLIKTRGQQVTLSCSPISGHRSVSWYQQTPGQGLQFLFEYFSETQRNKGNFPGRFSGRQFSNSRSEMNVSTLELGDSALYLCASSLEGISSYEQYFGPGTRLTVT.

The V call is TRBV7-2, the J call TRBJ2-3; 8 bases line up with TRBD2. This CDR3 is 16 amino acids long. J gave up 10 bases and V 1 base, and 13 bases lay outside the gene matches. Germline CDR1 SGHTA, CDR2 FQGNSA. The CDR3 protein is CASSLDPAGALLAQYF. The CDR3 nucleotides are TGTGCCAGCAGCTTAGATCCAGCGGGGGCCCTCCTGGCGCAGTATTTT.

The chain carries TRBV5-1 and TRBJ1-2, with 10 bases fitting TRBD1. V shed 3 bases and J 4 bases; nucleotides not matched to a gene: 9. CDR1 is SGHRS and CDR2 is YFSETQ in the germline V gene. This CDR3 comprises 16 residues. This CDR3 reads CASSSSTGGMSYGYTF. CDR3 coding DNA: TGCGCCAGCAGCTCATCGACAGGGGGCATGAGCTATGGCTACACCTTC. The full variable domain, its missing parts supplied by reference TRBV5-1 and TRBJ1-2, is KAGVTQTPRYLIKTRGQQVTLSCSPISGHRSVSWYQQTPGQGLQFLFEYFSETQRNKGNFPGRFSGRQFSNSRSEMNVSTLELGDSALYLCASSSSTGGMSYGYTFGSGTRLTVV.

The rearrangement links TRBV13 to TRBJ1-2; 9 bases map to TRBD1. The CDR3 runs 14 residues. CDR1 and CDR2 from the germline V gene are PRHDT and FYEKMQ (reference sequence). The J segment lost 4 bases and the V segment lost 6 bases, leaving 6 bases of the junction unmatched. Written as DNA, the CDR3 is TGTGCCAGCAGACTGGGACAGGGTACCTATGGCTACACCTTC. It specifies CASRLGQGTYGYTF.

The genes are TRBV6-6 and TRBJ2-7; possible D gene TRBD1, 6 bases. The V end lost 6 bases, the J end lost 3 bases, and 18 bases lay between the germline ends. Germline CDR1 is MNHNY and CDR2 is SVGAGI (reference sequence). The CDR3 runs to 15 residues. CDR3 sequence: CASSRLTGIGYEQYF. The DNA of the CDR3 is TGTGCCAGCAGCCGCTTAACAGGGATAGGCTACGAGCAGTACTTC.

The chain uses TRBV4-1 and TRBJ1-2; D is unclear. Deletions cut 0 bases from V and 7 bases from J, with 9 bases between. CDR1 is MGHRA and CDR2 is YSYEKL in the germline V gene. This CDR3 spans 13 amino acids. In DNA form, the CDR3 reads TGCGCCAGCAGCCAAGAGGGCGCGGGTGGCTACACCTTC. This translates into CASSQEGAGGYTF.

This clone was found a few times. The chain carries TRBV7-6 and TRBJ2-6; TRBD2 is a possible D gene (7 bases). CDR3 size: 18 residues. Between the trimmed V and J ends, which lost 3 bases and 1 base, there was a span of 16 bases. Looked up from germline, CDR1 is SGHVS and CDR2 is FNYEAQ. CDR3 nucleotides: TGTGCCAGCAGCTTGCGAGGGGGGGCGAGGTCTGGGGCCAACGTCCTGACTTTC. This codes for CASSLRGGARSGANVLTF.

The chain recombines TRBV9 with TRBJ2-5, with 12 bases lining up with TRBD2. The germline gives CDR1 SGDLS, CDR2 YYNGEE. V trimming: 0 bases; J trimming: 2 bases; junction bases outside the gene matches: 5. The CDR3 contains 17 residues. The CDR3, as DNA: TGTGCCAGCAGCGTAGGAGGGCTAGCGGGGGGGCAAGAGACCCAGTACTTC. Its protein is CASSVGGLAGGQETQYF.

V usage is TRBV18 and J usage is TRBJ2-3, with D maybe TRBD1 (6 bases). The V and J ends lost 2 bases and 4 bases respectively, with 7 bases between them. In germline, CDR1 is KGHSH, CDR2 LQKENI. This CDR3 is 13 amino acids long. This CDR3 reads CASSPSGADTQYF. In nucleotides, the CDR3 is TGTGCCAGCTCACCATCAGGGGCAGATACGCAGTATTTT.

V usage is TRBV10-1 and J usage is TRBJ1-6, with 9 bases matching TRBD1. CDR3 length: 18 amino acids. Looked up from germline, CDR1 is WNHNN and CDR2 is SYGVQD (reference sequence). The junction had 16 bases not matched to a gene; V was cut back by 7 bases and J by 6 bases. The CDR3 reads CASKVPGQGVIGNSPLHF. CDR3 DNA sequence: TGCGCCAGCAAGGTTCCGGGACAGGGCGTTATTGGTAATTCACCCCTCCACTTT.

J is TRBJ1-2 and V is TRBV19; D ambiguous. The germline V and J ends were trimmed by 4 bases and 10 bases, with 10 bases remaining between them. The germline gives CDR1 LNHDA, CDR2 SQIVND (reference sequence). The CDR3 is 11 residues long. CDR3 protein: CASSSRRAYTF. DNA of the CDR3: TGTGCCAGTAGTAGTCGTCGGGCCTACACCTTC.

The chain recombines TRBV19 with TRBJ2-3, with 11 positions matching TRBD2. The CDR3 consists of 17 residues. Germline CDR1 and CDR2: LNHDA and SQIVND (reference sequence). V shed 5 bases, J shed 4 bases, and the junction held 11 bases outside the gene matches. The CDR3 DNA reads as TGTGCCAGTAGTCCCAAACTAGCGGGGGTATCTTCAGATACGCAGTATTTT. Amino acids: CASSPKLAGVSSDTQYF.

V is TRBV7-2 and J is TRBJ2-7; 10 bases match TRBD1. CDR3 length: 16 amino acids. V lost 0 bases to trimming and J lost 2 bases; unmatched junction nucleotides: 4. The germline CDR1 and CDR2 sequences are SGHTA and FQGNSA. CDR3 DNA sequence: TGTGCCAGCAGCTTAGCCGGGACAGGGGCGCCCTACGAGCAGTACTTC. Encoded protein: CASSLAGTGAPYEQYF.

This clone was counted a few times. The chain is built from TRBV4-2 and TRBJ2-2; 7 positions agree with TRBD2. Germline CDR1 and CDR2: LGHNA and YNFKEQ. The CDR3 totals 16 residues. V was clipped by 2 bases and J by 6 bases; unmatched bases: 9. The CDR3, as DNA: TGTGCCAGCAGCCAACGGACTAGTCTAGCGGCCGGGGAGCTGTTTTTT. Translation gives CASSQRTSLAAGELFF.

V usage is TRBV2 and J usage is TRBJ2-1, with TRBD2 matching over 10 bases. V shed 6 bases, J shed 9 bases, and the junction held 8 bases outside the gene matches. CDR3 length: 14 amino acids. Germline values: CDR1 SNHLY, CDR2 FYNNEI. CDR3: CASSELAGAGEQFF. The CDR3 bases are TGTGCCAGCAGCGAGCTAGCGGGGGCGGGTGAGCAGTTCTTC.

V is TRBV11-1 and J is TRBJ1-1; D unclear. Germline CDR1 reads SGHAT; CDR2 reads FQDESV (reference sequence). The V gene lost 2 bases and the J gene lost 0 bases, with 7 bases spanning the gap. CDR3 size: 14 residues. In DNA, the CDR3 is TGTGCCAGCAGCTTATTTCGGATGAACACTGAAGCTTTCTTT. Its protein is CASSLFRMNTEAFF. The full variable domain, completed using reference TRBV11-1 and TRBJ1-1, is EAEVAQSPRYKITEKSQAVAFWCDPISGHATLYWYRQILGQGPELLVQFQDESVVDDSQLPKDRFSAERLKGVDSTLKIQPAELGDSAMYLCASSLFRMNTEAFFGQGTRLTVV.

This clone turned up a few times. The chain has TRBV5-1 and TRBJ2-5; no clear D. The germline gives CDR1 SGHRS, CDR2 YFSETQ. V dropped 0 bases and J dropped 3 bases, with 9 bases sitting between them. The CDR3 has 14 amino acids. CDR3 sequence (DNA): TGCGCCAGCAGCTTGGGACACTCCGAAGAGACCCAGTACTTC. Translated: CASSLGHSEETQYF.

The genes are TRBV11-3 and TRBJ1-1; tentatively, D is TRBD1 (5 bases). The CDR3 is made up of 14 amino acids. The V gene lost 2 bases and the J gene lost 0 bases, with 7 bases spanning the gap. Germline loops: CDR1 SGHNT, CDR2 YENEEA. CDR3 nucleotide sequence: TGTGCCAGCAGCTTAAGGGGAGTGAACACTGAAGCTTTCTTT. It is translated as CASSLRGVNTEAFF.

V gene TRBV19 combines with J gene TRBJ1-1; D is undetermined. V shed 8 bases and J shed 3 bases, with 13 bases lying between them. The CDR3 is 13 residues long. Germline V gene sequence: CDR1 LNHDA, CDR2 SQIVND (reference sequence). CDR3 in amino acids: CASSYKSDTEAFF. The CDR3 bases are TGTGCCAGTTCCTATAAGTCGGACACTGAAGCTTTCTTT.